One sample yielded the 17 T cell receptor beta chains listed below, sequenced in a study of control samples from healthy donors and cancer patients. Some clones are missing from TCRdb's copy, which holds only in-frame ones; the method was immunoSEQ multiplex PCR. The sample gives under 60,000 clones, approximately 94% of which show up once; around 4% is in the top ten. Sample: blood. Every receptor here comes from a man aged 30 to 39 in good health.

There are a few counts of this clone. The rearrangement links TRBV4-3 to TRBJ1-3; a weak D match, TRBD1 (6 bases). V was clipped by 3 bases and J by 4 bases, with 13 bases between them. Germline-derived CDR1 and CDR2 are LGHNA and YSLEER. This CDR3 has 15 amino acids. This CDR3 reads CASSQGAGNGNTIYF. Written as DNA, the CDR3 is TGCGCCAGCAGCCAGGGGGCCGGGAACGGAAACACCATATATTTT.

The chain joins TRBV19 to TRBJ2-1, with 10 positions matching TRBD2. Germline CDR1 reads LNHDA; CDR2 reads SQIVND (reference sequence). The CDR3 consists of 15 residues. The ends lost 6 bases at V and 1 base at J; junction bases unmatched: 3. CDR3 DNA sequence: TGTGCCAGTAGAGGACTAGCGGTTTCCTACAATGAGCAGTTCTTC. Encoded protein: CASRGLAVSYNEQFF.

The rearrangement joins TRBV6-6 to TRBJ2-7; perhaps TRBD2 as D (5 bases). The germline gives CDR1 MNHNY, CDR2 SVGAGI (reference sequence). The CDR3 loop spans 13 amino acids. With 2 bases removed from V and 2 bases from J, the gap between germline ends came to 7 bases. The CDR3 DNA sequence: TGTGCCAGCAGTTACCCCGGGACCTACGAGCAGTACTTC. Amino acid sequence: CASSYPGTYEQYF.

The chain combines TRBV7-2 with TRBJ2-3, with D hard to call. The ends were cut back, 5 bases at V and 4 bases at J, with 7 bases in the middle. The germline gives CDR1 SGHTA, CDR2 FQGNSA. The CDR3 has 12 residues. DNA for the CDR3: TGTGCCAGCAGCCCAACGCCAGATACGCAGTATTTT. Translation: CASSPTPDTQYF.

The rearrangement joins TRBV6-1 to TRBJ1-5; D not certain. The CDR3 length is 14 residues. Trimming took off 1 base at V and 1 base at J, with 5 bases between the two ends. Germline values: CDR1 MNHNS, CDR2 SASEGT. CDR3 in DNA: TGTGCCAGCAGTGAAGGATTAAGCAATCAGCCCCAGCATTTT. Translation gives CASSEGLSNQPQHF.

The chain carries TRBV4-3 and TRBJ2-2; 7 nucleotides agree with TRBD1. J gave up 1 base and V 0 bases, and 2 bases lay outside the gene matches. The CDR3 runs to 16 residues. Per the germline V gene, CDR1 is LGHNA and CDR2 is YSLEER. Written as DNA, the CDR3 is TGCGCCAGCAGCCAAGAACAGGGGAAGAACACCGGGGAGCTGTTTTTT. Translated: CASSQEQGKNTGELFF.

The chain has TRBV19 and TRBJ2-3; the match to TRBD2 covers 12 bases. J gave up 1 base and V 7 bases, and 18 bases lay outside the gene matches. CDR1 is LNHDA and CDR2 is SQIVND in the germline V gene (reference sequence). The CDR3 has 20 amino acids. DNA for the CDR3: TGTGCCAGTACTCCTACGGGGCTAGCGGGAGGGCCAAGGGGCACAGATACGCAGTATTTT. Its translation: CASTPTGLAGGPRGTDTQYF.

This rearrangement joins TRBV28 to TRBJ1-1; D gene uncertain. This CDR3 spans 15 amino acids. CDR1 MDHEN and CDR2 SYDVKM come from the germline V gene. The V and J ends lost 8 bases and 2 bases respectively, with 18 bases between them. CDR3 nucleotide sequence: TGTGCCAGCGCATTCCCCGGGCAGTTTAACACTGAAGCTTTCTTT. This codes for CASAFPGQFNTEAFF.

This chain connects TRBV2 to TRBJ1-1; 9 bases fit TRBD1. Germline V CDR1 and CDR2: SNHLY, FYNNEI. The CDR3 runs to 15 residues. With 6 bases clipped from V and 1 base from J, the junction kept 6 bases outside the gene matches. The CDR3 nucleotides are TGTGCCAGCAGCCAGACAGGGGGTGGGAACACTGAAGCTTTCTTT. Protein product: CASSQTGGGNTEAFF.

Comments on this clone: An end of the junction does not agree with germline; a read error may underlie this. This rearrangement joins TRBV29-1 to TRBJ2-1; TRBD2 agrees at 9 bases. Germline assignment: CDR1 SQVTM and CDR2 ANQGSEA. The CDR3 has 16 amino acids. The CDR3 loop is CRVEPAGGRASNEQFF. For the CDR3, the DNA is TGCCGCGTTGAACCGGCGGGGGGGAGGGCCTCCAACGAGCAGTTCTTC.

This clone was seen only once. This chain joins TRBV6-6 and TRBJ2-1; 7 bases are shared with TRBD1. Germline CDR1 reads MNHNY; CDR2 reads SVGAGI (reference sequence). V shed 4 bases, J shed 7 bases, and the junction held 10 bases outside the gene matches. CDR3 size: 15 residues. The CDR3 DNA reads TGTGCCAGCAGTTCCCCCTCCAAACAGGGGAATGAGCAGTTCTTC. Protein product: CASSSPSKQGNEQFF.

This clone was seen once. The rearrangement uses TRBV7-3 and TRBJ2-1; 7 bases align to TRBD2. The length of the CDR3 is 15 residues. The J segment lost 5 bases and the V segment lost 0 bases, leaving 4 bases of the junction unmatched. Germline V gene sequence: CDR1 SGHTA, CDR2 FQGTGA. The CDR3 reads CASSLTSGINNEQFF. The CDR3 DNA is TGTGCCAGCAGCTTAACCAGCGGGATAAACAATGAGCAGTTCTTC.

The chain recombines TRBV11-3 with TRBJ2-3; D is undetermined. There are 13 residues in the CDR3. V was clipped by 2 bases and J by 6 bases, with 9 bases between them. CDR1 and CDR2 from the germline V gene are SGHNT and YENEEA. The CDR3 nucleotides are TGTGCCAGCAGCTTAATCCGTGGGGATACGCAGTATTTT. It specifies CASSLIRGDTQYF.

V is TRBV7-9 and J is TRBJ2-7; tentative D call: TRBD2 (6 bases). The length of the CDR3 is 13 residues. V shed 5 bases and J shed 4 bases, with 12 bases lying between them. CDR1 and CDR2 (germline): SEHNR, FQNEAQ (reference sequence). CDR3 residues: CASSPPAGYEQYF. The DNA of the CDR3 is TGTGCCAGCAGCCCCCCGGCGGGGTACGAGCAGTACTTC.

The rearrangement links TRBV5-8 to TRBJ1-5, with 7 positions matching TRBD1. From germline, CDR1 is SGHTS and CDR2 YDEGEE. V lost 4 bases, J lost 2 bases, and 9 bases stayed unmatched. The CDR3 covers 16 residues. CDR3 bases: TGTGCCAGCAGCATATACAGGGGTGAGGGCAATCAGCCCCAGCATTTT. Protein sequence: CASSIYRGEGNQPQHF.

The chain has TRBV21-1 and TRBJ2-7; the table's D call, TRBD1, has no DNA check behind it. TRBV21-1 is tagged as a pseudogene. The CDR3 is 14 residues long. The CDR3 DNA reads as TGTGCCAGCAGCAAAAAGGCAGGGGACAGCGAGCAGTACTTC. Translated: CASSKKAGDSEQYF.

The V call is TRBV19, the J call TRBJ1-4; 8 bases align to TRBD1. Germline CDR1 and CDR2: LNHDA and SQIVND (reference sequence). J lost 0 bases, V lost 5 bases, and 8 bases had no gene match. This CDR3 contains 17 residues. The CDR3 DNA follows: TGTGCCAGTAGTCCTGGGACAGGCTACGCAACTAATGAAAAACTGTTTTTT. Amino acid sequence: CASSPGTGYATNEKLFF.